These 20 T cell receptor beta chains share one sample of origin, sequenced in a study of CD8 T cells in ankylosing spondylitis. The study's findings and limits: Ankylosing spondylitis blood appeared to be characterized by a TCR beta motif of eight highly homologous variants.

TCRdb analysed the 5' RACE reads with MiXCR anew, one entry per CDR3 protein. The data contain 800,000 to 900,000 distinct CDR3 sequences, approximately 12% of them singletons. For these receptors, no antigen is known. The specimen was blood, either unsorted or a sorted T cell fraction (not recorded which). The receptors were gathered from a male donor with ankylosing spondylitis.

This chain connects TRBV29-1 to TRBJ2-1; 8 bases map to TRBD2. This CDR3 comprises 16 residues. Germline CDR1 SQVTM, CDR2 ANQGSEA. Trimming at V came to 0 bases and at J to 5 bases, leaving 9 bases not matched to a gene. The CDR3 protein is CSVEDPGLGNHNEQFF. The CDR3 coding sequence is TGCAGCGTTGAAGATCCGGGACTAGGAAACCACAATGAGCAGTTCTTC.

This clonotype showed up just a few times. The V call is TRBV24-1, the J call TRBJ2-5; D assignment may be TRBD1 or TRBD2 (5 bases each). Germline V CDR1 and CDR2: KGHDR, SFDVKD. The CDR3 loop spans 15 amino acids. The V end was cut by 3 bases, the J end by 2 bases, with 12 bases between. The CDR3 nucleotides read TGTGCCACCAGTGATAGTGGGACGGATCAAGAGACCCAGTACTTC. Translating gives CATSDSGTDQETQYF.

Only a few counts were recorded for this clonotype. The chain combines TRBV6-1 with TRBJ2-1; 8 positions agree with TRBD2. The CDR3 has 15 residues. Germline V gives CDR1 MNHNS, CDR2 SASEGT. After removal of 6 bases from V and 5 bases from J, the junction contained 9 bases not matched to a gene. The CDR3 sequence: CASRQRLANNNEQFF. DNA for the CDR3: TGTGCCAGCAGGCAGAGACTAGCGAACAACAATGAGCAGTTCTTC.

This clonotype came up a few times. J is TRBJ1-4 and V is TRBV29-1; D may be TRBD1 (6 bases). The germline V gene encodes CDR1 SQVTM and CDR2 ANQGSEA. The V end was cut by 6 bases, the J end by 6 bases, with 11 bases between. This CDR3 has 12 residues. The CDR3 reads CSVLTGYEKLFF. The CDR3 bases are TGCAGCGTCTTGACAGGCTATGAAAAACTGTTTTTT.

This clonotype came up a few times. The chain joins TRBV20-1 to TRBJ1-1; 7 bases line up with TRBD1. V shed 0 bases, J shed 7 bases, and the junction held 5 bases outside the gene matches. The CDR3 sequence is 13 residues long. Germline V gene sequence: CDR1 DFQATT, CDR2 SNEGSKA (reference sequence). CDR3 nucleotide sequence: TGCAGTGCTAGAGAAAGGGGGCGGAATGAAGCTTTCTTT. This codes for CSARERGRNEAFF.

The chain uses TRBV7-2 and TRBJ2-4; tentative D call: TRBD2 (5 bases). The CDR3 covers 13 residues. The germline gives CDR1 SGHTA, CDR2 FQGNSA. V dropped 4 bases and J dropped 4 bases, with 8 bases sitting between them. As DNA, the CDR3 is TGTGCCAGCAGCTCCTCGGGGAAAAACATTCAGTACTTC. Translating it yields CASSSSGKNIQYF.

This clonotype was picked up a small number of times. This chain connects TRBV20-1 to TRBJ2-3, with D possibly TRBD1 on 6 matching bases. V gave up 3 bases and J gave up 2 bases, with 15 bases separating them. The germline CDR1 and CDR2 sequences are DFQATT and SNEGSKA (reference sequence). This CDR3 spans 15 amino acids. The CDR3 DNA reads TGCAGTGCTAGTGGTCGCAGGGGATTCACAGATACGCAGTATTTT. Encoded protein: CSASGRRGFTDTQYF.

In this sample, this clonotype turned up a few times. The chain is built from TRBV7-2 and TRBJ2-7; D ambiguous. CDR3 size: 14 residues. CDR1 and CDR2 (germline): SGHTA, FQGNSA. With 1 base removed from V and 3 bases from J, the gap between germline ends came to 10 bases. The CDR3 DNA follows: TGTGCCAGCAGCTTAGTATCCGGAGACTACGAGCAGTACTTC. Translation: CASSLVSGDYEQYF.

The rearrangement joins TRBV7-2 to TRBJ1-2; D gene ambiguous. The CDR3 has 16 amino acids. Germline values: CDR1 SGHTA, CDR2 FQGNSA. With 1 base removed from V and 2 bases from J, the gap between germline ends came to 14 bases. CDR3 nucleotides: TGTGCCAGCAGCTTAGTTTCAGTTGTGGGCAACTATGGCTACACCTTC. Its translation is CASSLVSVVGNYGYTF.

The chain recombines TRBV20-1 with TRBJ1-4, with D unclear. The V gene lost 3 bases and the J gene lost 5 bases, with 13 bases spanning the gap. From germline, CDR1 is DFQATT and CDR2 SNEGSKA (reference sequence). The CDR3 covers 14 residues. The CDR3 sequence: CSASGEGSNEKLFF. The CDR3 coding sequence is TGCAGTGCTAGTGGGGAGGGATCGAATGAAAAACTGTTTTTT.

The J gene is TRBJ2-1, the V gene TRBV6-1; unclear D gene. V was shortened by 6 bases and J by 6 bases, with 12 bases between the two germline ends. Germline CDR1 and CDR2: MNHNS and SASEGT. There are 13 residues in the CDR3. The CDR3, as DNA: TGTGCCAGCAGAGGCCGGAGCAGCAATGAGCAGTTCTTC. Protein sequence: CASRGRSSNEQFF.

This clonotype was seen a few times. The rearrangement links TRBV28 to TRBJ1-2; D not certain. V was pared by 5 bases and J by 8 bases, with 18 bases between. The CDR3 totals 14 residues. Germline assignment: CDR1 MDHEN and CDR2 SYDVKM. CDR3 sequence: CASSLPQDVGGYTF. CDR3 nucleotide sequence: TGTGCCAGCAGTCTACCTCAGGACGTTGGAGGCTACACCTTC.

Many counts were recorded for this clonotype. CDR3 coding DNA: TGTGCCAGCAGTTTGACAGGGGGCCTGGAGACCCAGTACTTC. As protein: CASSLTGGLETQYF. This chain connects TRBV12-3 or TRBV12-4 to TRBJ2-5, with TRBD1 matching over 10 bases. The CDR3 length is 14 residues. Losses at the gene ends were 3 bases for V and 5 bases for J; bases not matched to a gene: 3.

V usage is TRBV29-1 and J usage is TRBJ2-1; 7 nucleotides align to TRBD2. Germline lookup yields CDR1 SQVTM and CDR2 ANQGSEA. V shed 4 bases and J 8 bases; nucleotides not matched to a gene: 11. The CDR3 loop spans 14 amino acids. The DNA for the CDR3 is TGCAGCGTTGTCCGCGGGAGCGGTTACGATGAGCAGTTCTTC. It encodes CSVVRGSGYDEQFF.

The chain combines TRBV4-3 with TRBJ2-7, with 7 positions matching TRBD2. V shed 0 bases and J 5 bases; nucleotides not matched to a gene: 7. Germline V lookup: CDR1 LGHNA, CDR2 YSLEER. The CDR3 sequence is 15 residues long. The CDR3 bases are TGCGCCAGCAGCCAAGATTGGCGGGAGACGAACGAGCAGTACTTC. Protein: CASSQDWRETNEQYF.

This clonotype was seen at least ten times. The CDR3 region is CSATKGRRDPKNIQYF. CDR3 sequence (DNA): TGCAGTGCTACAAAGGGGCGAAGGGACCCCAAAAACATTCAGTACTTC. J is TRBJ2-4 and V is TRBV20-1, with D perhaps given as TRBD1 or TRBD2 (5 bases each). The V end was cut by 4 bases, the J end by 2 bases, with 18 bases between. The CDR3 is 16 amino acids. Germline CDR1 is DFQATT and CDR2 is SNEGSKA (reference sequence).

This clonotype was detected many times. This rearrangement joins TRBV7-2 to TRBJ1-2; unclear D gene. Between the trimmed V and J ends, which lost 2 bases and 2 bases, there was a span of 0 bases. Germline V gene data show CDR1 as SGHTA and CDR2 as FQGNSA. This CDR3 contains 11 residues. In DNA form, the CDR3 reads TGTGCCAGCAGCTTAAACTATGGCTACACCTTC. Translation: CASSLNYGYTF.

In its sample, this clonotype was seen many times. The V gene is TRBV7-2, the J gene TRBJ1-2, with D possibly matching TRBD1 (5 bases). Germline V CDR1 and CDR2: SGHTA, FQGNSA. CDR3 length: 15 amino acids. V lost 7 bases, J lost 0 bases, and 15 bases lay in between. CDR3 coding DNA: TGTGCCAGCAACCGAGGAGCAGGGTCTAACTATGGCTACACCTTC. Its translation: CASNRGAGSNYGYTF.

This clonotype showed up just a few times. J is TRBJ1-3 and V is TRBV24-1; D unresolved. This CDR3 has 11 residues. Trimming pared 7 bases from V and 4 bases from J, leaving 4 bases between. The germline gives CDR1 KGHDR, CDR2 SFDVKD. The CDR3 sequence is CATRSGNTIYF. CDR3 sequence (DNA): TGTGCCACCAGATCCGGAAACACCATATATTTT.

This clonotype was seen repeatedly, ten times or more. The gene calls are TRBV7-2 and TRBJ1-1, with D perhaps matching TRBD1 (6 bases). From germline, CDR1 is SGHTA and CDR2 FQGNSA. The V end was cut by 4 bases, the J end by 5 bases, with 11 bases between. The CDR3 totals 13 residues. CDR3 DNA: TGTGCCAGCAGCTGGAGTGGACAGACTGAAGCTTTCTTT. Its protein product is CASSWSGQTEAFF.